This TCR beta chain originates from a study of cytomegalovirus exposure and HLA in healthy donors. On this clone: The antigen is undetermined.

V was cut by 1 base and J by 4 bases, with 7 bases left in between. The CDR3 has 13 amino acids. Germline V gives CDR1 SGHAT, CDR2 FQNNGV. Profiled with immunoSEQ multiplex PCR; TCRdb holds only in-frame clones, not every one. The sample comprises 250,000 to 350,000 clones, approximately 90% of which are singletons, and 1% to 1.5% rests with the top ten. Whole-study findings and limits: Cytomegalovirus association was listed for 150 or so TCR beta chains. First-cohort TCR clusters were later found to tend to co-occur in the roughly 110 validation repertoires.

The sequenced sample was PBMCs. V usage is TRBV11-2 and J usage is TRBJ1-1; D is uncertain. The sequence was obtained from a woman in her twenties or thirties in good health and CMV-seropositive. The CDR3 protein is CASSLGNGTEAFF. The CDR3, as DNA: TGTGCCAGCAGCTTAGGGAATGGCACTGAAGCTTTCTTT.